This paragraph reports one T cell receptor beta chain. Its cognate antigen is unknown. This entry belongs to a study of CD4 T cells in relation to SARS-CoV-2 and coronaviruses. Using immunoSEQ multiplex PCR, the repertoire was profiled, and TCRdb retains in-frame clones only, with some absent. The table includes about 37,000 clones, roughly 84% detected once. Sequenced: naive CD4+ T cells from PBMCs, cultured in vitro. The sample's subset: naive CD4+ T cells isolated by negative enrichment. The clonotype originates from an adult with COVID-19.

CDR3 coding DNA: TGTGCCAGCAGTTTAATCCGGGACAGATATGGCTACACCTTC. Encoded protein: CASSLIRDRYGYTF. J is TRBJ1-2 and V is TRBV28; 7 bases fit TRBD1. The V gene end was trimmed by 2 bases and the J gene end by 5 bases; junction bases not matched to a gene: 5. This CDR3 has 14 residues. The germline V gene has CDR1 MDHEN and CDR2 SYDVKM.